The source of this T cell receptor beta chain is a study of identical twins. This clonotype was recorded many times. Germline CDR1 is SQVTM and CDR2 is ANQGSEA. The ends were cut back, 5 bases at V and 9 bases at J, with 23 bases in the middle. The CDR3 loop spans 15 amino acids. TCRdb analysed the 5' RACE reads with MiXCR anew, one entry per CDR3 protein. Of some 710,000 distinct CDR3 sequences in the sample, around 6% were seen once. No donor was unhealthy or non-Caucasian. J is TRBJ2-1 and V is TRBV29-1, with D perhaps matching TRBD1 or TRBD2 (5 bases each). This TCR derives from a man aged 18-30 years in good health. Sequenced input: naive T cells sorted from blood. CDR3 DNA: TGCAGCGTTAGCCCGGACTTGGGACGTTCCCCTGAGCAGTTCTTC. Its protein is CSVSPDLGRSPEQFF.